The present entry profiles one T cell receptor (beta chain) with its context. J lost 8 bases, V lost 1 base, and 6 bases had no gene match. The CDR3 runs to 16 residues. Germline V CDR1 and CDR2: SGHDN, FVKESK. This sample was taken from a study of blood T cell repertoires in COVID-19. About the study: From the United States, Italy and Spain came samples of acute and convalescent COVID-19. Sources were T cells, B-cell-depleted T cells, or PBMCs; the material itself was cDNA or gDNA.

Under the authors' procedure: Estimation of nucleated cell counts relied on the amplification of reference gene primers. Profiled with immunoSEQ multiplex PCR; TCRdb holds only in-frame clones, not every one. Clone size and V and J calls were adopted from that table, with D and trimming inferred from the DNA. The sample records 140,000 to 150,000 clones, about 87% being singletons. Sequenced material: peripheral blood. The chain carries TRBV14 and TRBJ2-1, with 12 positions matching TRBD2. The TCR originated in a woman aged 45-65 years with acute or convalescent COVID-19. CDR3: CASSQGRLAGVHEQFF. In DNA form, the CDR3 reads TGTGCCAGCAGCCAAGGAAGACTAGCGGGGGTACATGAGCAGTTCTTC.